Sequencing of this T cell receptor (beta chain) was carried out in a study of cytomegalovirus exposure and HLA in healthy donors. The PCR made use of 60 Vbeta and 13 Jbeta primers. Produced via immunoSEQ multiplex PCR; TCRdb's table is partial and in-frame only. Among approximately 180,000 clones listed, over 60% were seen once. This clone was counted between two and nine times. The CDR3 consists of 14 residues. Looked up from germline, CDR1 is SGHRS and CDR2 is YFSETQ. V lost 4 bases and J lost 4, with 12 bases in between. The sequenced sample was PBMCs. The rearrangement joins TRBV5-1 to TRBJ1-3, with D maybe TRBD1 (5 bases). The TCR originated in a woman aged 40 to 49 in good health and CMV-seronegative. In DNA form, the CDR3 reads TGCGCCAGCAGCCCGGGGGACCTCGGAAACACCATATATTTT. This translates into CASSPGDLGNTIYF.